The clone carrying this T cell receptor beta chain was recorded a few times. Its matching antigen is unknown. This specimen belongs to a study of regulatory T cells in long-lasting Graves disease. Study-level points and caveats: Preferential use of TRBV28, TRBJ1-2 and TRBJ2-5 was seen in persistent disease.

Germline V gene data show CDR1 as SQVTM and CDR2 as ANQGSEA. The CDR3 length is 16 residues. J lost 8 bases, V lost 6 bases, and 18 bases had no gene match. Time point of the sample: newly diagnosed GD, antithyroid drugs for less than 3 months. Extracted RNA from PBMCs served as the source of the TCR library. Construction of TCR beta libraries relied on iRepertoire HTBI primers and on Arm-PCR targeting CDR3 regions. TCRdb itself ran the multiplex PCR reads through MiXCR, one entry per CDR3 protein. The sample yields about 520,000 distinct CDR3 sequences, around 12% seen once. The same sample was also studied in work on T cells in Graves' hyperthyroidism and ophthalmopathy.

The starting material was peripheral blood mononuclear cells (PBMCs), obtained at new diagnosis, from a patient treated with antithyroid drugs. The V gene is TRBV29-1, the J gene TRBJ1-4, with TRBD1 matching over 7 bases. This TCR came from a woman between 25 and 40 years old with Graves disease. CDR3 DNA: TGCAGCGTCTCCTTCACCGAACAGGGGCCAGGAGAAAAACTGTTTTTT. It yields the protein CSVSFTEQGPGEKLFF.